The 20 T cell receptor beta chains in this list originate from one sample, sequenced in a study of T cell changes during pregnancy in multiple sclerosis. The assay was immunoSEQ multiplex PCR, and TCRdb's table has in-frame clones only and misses some. The sample includes some 57,000 clones, 85% to 90% of them seen just once. The sample in question was peripheral blood, obtained in the first trimester of pregnancy. The source of these receptors is a female donor in good health, enrolled as a control in a pregnancy study.

The chain has TRBV7-3 and TRBJ2-6; the D gene is possibly TRBD2 (5 bases). The CDR3 spans 14 residues. V was clipped by 5 bases and J by 4 bases, with 9 bases between them. Germline CDR1 is SGHTA and CDR2 is FQGTGA. The CDR3 DNA reads as TGTGCCAGCAGCCCATCGGGGGGGGCCAACGTCCTGACTTTC. It specifies CASSPSGGANVLTF. Combining the CDR3 with reference TRBV7-3 and TRBJ2-6 gives the whole variable domain GAGVSQTPSNKVTEKGKYVELRCDPISGHTALYWYRQSLGQGPEFLIYFQGTGAADDSGLPNDRFFAVRPEGSVSTLKIQRTERGDSAVYLCASSPSGGANVLTFGAGSRLTVL.

The chain joins TRBV5-1 to TRBJ2-2; D might be TRBD2 (5 bases). The V end was cut by 2 bases, the J end by 7 bases, with 9 bases between. The CDR3 has 13 amino acids. The germline V gene encodes CDR1 SGHRS and CDR2 YFSETQ. The CDR3: CASSFSRDGELFF. CDR3 nucleotides: TGCGCCAGCAGCTTTTCTCGGGACGGGGAGCTGTTTTTT.

The chain links TRBV11-3 to TRBJ1-2; the match to TRBD1 covers 11 bases. Looked up from germline, CDR1 is SGHNT and CDR2 is YENEEA. The CDR3 loop spans 13 amino acids. The V gene end was trimmed by 5 bases and the J gene end by 8 bases; junction bases not matched to a gene: 4. The CDR3 loop is CASSLRTGGGYTF. In DNA, the CDR3 is TGTGCCAGCAGCCTCCGGACAGGGGGCGGCTACACCTTC.

This sequence joins TRBV11-3 and TRBJ2-7, with TRBD1 matching over 10 bases. Trimming cost V 6 bases and J 6 bases; bases outside gene matches: 5. The CDR3 is 13 amino acids. In germline, CDR1 is SGHNT, CDR2 YENEEA. The CDR3 region has the DNA TGTGCCAGCAGTCCCGGGACAGGGGCCGAGCAGTACTTC. It specifies CASSPGTGAEQYF.

The chain couples TRBV4-3 to TRBJ1-1; 7 bases are a match to TRBD1. The CDR3 has 15 amino acids. Trimming took 0 bases from V and 1 from J; bases not matched to a gene: 2. CDR1 LGHNA and CDR2 YSLEER come from the germline V gene. CDR3 sequence: CASSQETGTNTEAFF. DNA for the CDR3: TGCGCCAGCAGCCAAGAGACAGGGACGAACACTGAAGCTTTCTTT.

CDR3 protein: CASSFYQGRRGYTF. For the CDR3, the DNA is TGTGCCAGCAGCTTTTATCAGGGGCGAAGGGGCTACACCTTC. The chain has TRBV7-2 and TRBJ1-2, with D tentatively TRBD1 (6 bases). Trimming removed 3 bases from V and 8 bases from J, with 16 bases in between. This CDR3 region has 14 residues. Germline V gene data show CDR1 as SGHTA and CDR2 as FQGNSA.

This chain connects TRBV6-5 to TRBJ1-5, with D possibly TRBD1 on 6 matching bases. Between the trimmed V and J ends, which lost 6 bases and 3 bases, there was a span of 15 bases. CDR3 length: 15 amino acids. Germline V lookup: CDR1 MNHEY, CDR2 SVGAGI. The DNA of the CDR3 is TGTGCCAGCAGGATAACGGACAGTGCCAATCAGCCCCAGCATTTT. Encoded protein: CASRITDSANQPQHF.

Details on this clone: At the DNA level, this CDR3 is encoded by other sequences in the same sample as well. V gene TRBV9 combines with J gene TRBJ2-1; TRBD2 matches at 9 bases. There are 15 residues in the CDR3. Trimming cost V 0 bases and J 4 bases; bases outside gene matches: 2. Germline V gene sequence: CDR1 SGDLS, CDR2 YYNGEE. CDR3 sequence (DNA): TGTGCCAGCAGCGTAGGGACTAGCGCATACAATGAGCAGTTCTTC. Protein sequence: CASSVGTSAYNEQFF.

The chain joins TRBV7-2 to TRBJ2-5; the match to TRBD2 covers 11 bases. The junction had 8 bases not matched to a gene; V was cut back by 1 base and J by 4 bases. Germline V CDR1 and CDR2: SGHTA, FQGNSA. This CDR3 spans 17 amino acids. The CDR3 coding sequence is TGTGCCAGCAGCTTAGAAGTAGCGGGGGGGCCTCGAGAGACCCAGTACTTC. Translating gives CASSLEVAGGPRETQYF.

The genes are TRBV6-6 and TRBJ1-1; TRBD1 might be the D (5 bases). V was trimmed by 8 bases and J by 3 bases, leaving 16 bases between them. The germline CDR1 and CDR2 sequences are MNHNY and SVGAGI (reference sequence). CDR3 length: 14 residues. The CDR3 reads CASGGGKWYTEAFF. The CDR3 region has the DNA TGTGCCAGCGGGGGAGGGAAGTGGTACACTGAAGCTTTCTTT.

This chain links TRBV6-5 with TRBJ1-6, with 9 bases identical to TRBD1. V dropped 0 bases and J dropped 9; count of bases not matched to a gene: 6. Germline V CDR1 and CDR2: MNHEY, SVGAGI. CDR3 length equals 16 residues. The CDR3 protein is CASSYSMGTGSSPLHF. CDR3 DNA sequence: TGTGCCAGCAGTTACTCGATGGGGACAGGGAGTTCACCCCTCCACTTT.

The chain employs TRBV6-5 and TRBJ2-7, with TRBD1 identical over 9 bases. With 4 bases clipped from V and 4 bases from J, the junction kept 11 bases outside the gene matches. CDR1 is MNHEY, CDR2 SVGAGI, per germline. The CDR3 has 16 amino acids. The CDR3 sequence is CASSSLGQGALYEQYF. The CDR3 DNA reads as TGTGCCAGCAGTTCCTTGGGACAGGGAGCCCTATACGAGCAGTACTTC.

V usage is TRBV4-3 and J usage is TRBJ2-1; the D gene is possibly TRBD1 (7 bases). Deletions cut 0 bases from V and 3 bases from J, with 12 bases between. The germline V gene encodes CDR1 LGHNA and CDR2 YSLEER. There are 16 residues in the CDR3. The CDR3 DNA is TGCGCCAGCAGCCAAGAATTCAGGGGGGTCTACAATGAGCAGTTCTTC. Its translation is CASSQEFRGVYNEQFF.

This clone occurred a few times. The chain is built from TRBV2 and TRBJ2-2; 10 nucleotides match TRBD1. V lost 3 bases and J lost 7; bases outside the gene matches: 2. In germline, CDR1 is SNHLY, CDR2 FYNNEI. The CDR3 spans 14 residues. Written as DNA, the CDR3 is TGTGCCAGCAGTGAGACAGGGGGCCACGGGGAGCTGTTTTTT. It specifies CASSETGGHGELFF.

J is TRBJ2-7 and V is TRBV12-5, with 8 bases aligning to TRBD1. This CDR3 spans 14 amino acids. Germline values: CDR1 LGHNT, CDR2 FRNRAP. V lost 5 bases to trimming and J lost 3 bases; unmatched junction nucleotides: 6. The CDR3 sequence is CASGPGTGVYEQYF. CDR3 in DNA: TGTGCTAGTGGTCCCGGGACAGGAGTCTACGAGCAGTACTTC.

The rearrangement links TRBV7-7 to TRBJ2-1; TRBD2 might be the D (6 bases). The CDR3 loop spans 14 amino acids. CDR1 is SSHAT and CDR2 is FNYEAQ in the germline V gene (reference sequence). Trimming took off 1 base at V and 5 bases at J, with 9 bases between the two ends. The CDR3 nucleotides are TGTGCCAGCAGCTTAGATGGAGGGGACAATGAGCAGTTCTTC. Residues: CASSLDGGDNEQFF.

This rearrangement joins TRBV7-6 to TRBJ2-7; TRBD2 matches 8 bases. The germline CDR1 and CDR2 sequences are SGHVS and FNYEAQ. The CDR3 totals 15 residues. J lost 0 bases, V lost 5 bases, and 6 bases had no gene match. CDR3 loop: CASSLERGTSYEQYF. The CDR3 DNA reads as TGTGCCAGCAGCCTCGAGCGGGGGACCTCCTACGAGCAGTACTTC.

The CDR3 DNA reads as TGTGCCAGCAGCTTGGGGAGCTCCTATAATTCACCCCTCCACTTT. Its protein product is CASSLGSSYNSPLHF. The chain recombines TRBV5-4 with TRBJ1-6, with D unresolved. The CDR3 is 15 residues long. The germline V and J ends were trimmed by 0 bases and 0 bases, with 4 bases remaining between them. Looked up from germline, CDR1 is SGHNT and CDR2 is YYREEE (reference sequence).

The chain employs TRBV11-3 and TRBJ2-2, with TRBD1 as a possible D gene (6 bases). The CDR3 consists of 16 residues. CDR1 and CDR2 (germline): SGHNT, YENEEA. Trimming removed 6 bases at V and 6 bases at J, with 20 bases between. The CDR3 DNA follows: TGTGCCAGCAGATCTTCAGGGGTCATGATTCCCGGGGAGCTGTTTTTT. This codes for CASRSSGVMIPGELFF. Using reference TRBV11-3 and TRBJ2-2 for the parts outside the CDR3, the full variable domain is EAGVVQSPRYKIIEKKQPVAFWCNPISGHNTLYWYLQNLGQGPELLIRYENEEAVDDSQLPKDRFSAERLKGVDSTLKIQPAELGDSAVYLCASRSSGVMIPGELFFGEGSRLTVL.

The gene calls are TRBV27 and TRBJ1-1; the D gene is possibly TRBD1 (6 bases). Trimming removed 5 bases at V and 5 bases at J, with 18 bases between. Per germline, CDR1 MNHEY and CDR2 SMNVEV (reference sequence). This CDR3 has 15 residues. CDR3 sequence: CASSLLGGALTEAFF. DNA of the CDR3: TGTGCCAGCAGTCTACTCGGGGGGGCGTTAACTGAAGCTTTCTTT.